This TCR beta chain was sequenced during a study of cytomegalovirus exposure and HLA in healthy donors (dated by TCRdb to about 2017). About the full investigation: According to an earlier analysis of around 600 of the donors, roughly 180 million T cells yielded roughly 110 million unique TCR beta sequences and approximately 280 Gb of sequence data. Genome-wide SNP genotypes for about 55% of the roughly 670 donors were used in a later genetic analysis, which treated that subset as a discovery cohort. Alongside the repertoire data, information on donor age, sex, ethnicity and CMV serostatus was compiled. To predict cytomegalovirus infection status, the study brought together high-throughput TCR immunosequencing, statistical association of individual TCRs with disease status, and machine learning. Of the approximately 400 genotyped donors, less than 90% were placed in the genetic ancestry cluster associated with self-reported Caucasian donors. The T cell repertoires of several hundred subjects were profiled by immunosequencing and related to cytomegalovirus serostatus. In an earlier analysis of several hundred of the donors, high-throughput TCR beta sequencing was used to judge whether each TCR beta V gene segment behaved as functional or pseudogenic. Across approximately 400 genotyped donors of the cohort, an average of approximately 240,000 unique TCR beta nucleotide sequences per donor were sequenced, and 15% to 20% of those sequences were non-productive. All discovery cohort repertoires had been generated using a single sequencing platform. An early release covering approximately 600 HLA-typed donors comprised about 300 gigabases of sequencing data and some 79 million unique TCR sequences. The study was designed to test whether signatures of past pathogen exposure could be identified by cataloging public T cell receptors. Both class I and class II loci were covered by HLA typing, at four-digit resolution. Four or five DR-DQ haplotypes were handled as single units for association and clustering because linkage in the cohort was strong. Typing coverage varied by locus: about 620-640 donors for A, B, C, DRB1 and DQB1; approximately 500 for DQA1; more than 600 for DPA1; roughly 470 for DPB1. Rather than using new phenotypic data, the later analysis identified candidate immune exposures from TCR beta sequences and from how often those sequences occurred across donors. Along with the roughly 700-subject first cohort, a separate validation cohort of over a hundred different subjects was used. A later analysis re-examined previously published TCR beta repertoires from more than 650 donors and added high-resolution HLA genotyping to investigate patterns of TCR occurrence.

Receptors were amplified or captured by the immunoSEQ multiplex PCR assay. For the multiplex PCR, a mixture combining 60 forward primers for TCR Vbeta segments and 13 reverse primers for TCR Jbeta segments was used. The CDR3 region of rearranged TCR beta genes was amplified from genomic DNA with a multiplex PCR assay. The Illumina HiSeq System was used to sequence the amplified TCR beta libraries as 87-base-pair reads. The study's own analysis went as follows. A later analysis tallied some 79 million unique TCR beta chains across the 550 to 850 repertoires, and approximately 12 million of those chains were shared by two or more donors. Raw reads were error-corrected and collapsed into unique sequences with a nearest-neighbor algorithm that merged closely related sequences to remove PCR and sequencing errors. V, D and J gene segments were assigned by aligning CDR3 sequences to IMGT reference sequences. For a sequence to be retained, at least a six-nucleotide match to both a V gene segment and a J gene segment was required. Rearrangements were classified as productive when the CDR3 lacked stop codons and remained in frame with V and J, and all other rearrangements were classified as non-productive. CDR3 was defined according to IMGT convention as the region running from the second conserved V-encoded cysteine to the conserved J-encoded phenylalanine. The earlier analysis of fewer than 700 of the donors excluded sequences that lacked an unambiguous match to a single V gene segment. An earlier analysis of several hundred of the donors called V segments functional above 56.7% productive rearrangements and segregating when the between-donor standard deviation exceeded 5%. A statistical classification framework was developed to diagnose cytomegalovirus status using the catalog of TCR beta chain sequences. In a later analysis, V and J genes were assigned by comparing TCR nucleotide sequences against IMGT/GENE-DB human TR gene sequences. Using the TCRdist pipeline, a later analysis assigned CDR3 sequences along with most-parsimonious VDJ recombination scenarios. In a later analysis, every TCR beta chain was defined by the combination of its CDR3 amino acid sequence and its V-gene family, and reads without a unique V-gene family were dropped. To address suspected cross-contamination and a sequencing artifact, a later analysis removed 592 highly shared, low-generation-probability nucleotide sequences. In a later analysis, a clonal expansion index for each public chain was calculated from normalized within-repertoire ranks of inferred template counts. A later analysis computed generation probabilities with a VDJ recombination model fitted to out-of-frame rearrangements, and checked the results against IGoR. A later analysis scored TCR-TCR, TCR-HLA and TCR-CMV co-occurrence with hypergeometric tests, applying a repertoire-size bias correction to TCR pairs. In a later analysis, false discovery rates were estimated by permuting HLA or CMV assignments 20 times. In a later analysis, co-occurring TCRs were grouped using DBSCAN, and TCRdist sequence similarity was added for clustering within HLA-allele-positive subsets. Repertoires with fewer than 30,000 or more than 120,000 public chains were left out of co-occurrence clustering, as were five repertoires with anomalous nucleotide sharing. In TCRdb, the immuneACCESS table is reduced to in-frame sequences with V and J assigned. These tables do not hold every clone; where another copy was compared, an unresolved V gene accounts for under half, and the others remain unexplained. V and J calls plus clone size are reproduced from that table; the DNA served to infer D and trimming. The sample table contains approximately 210,000 clones; only one count was recorded for about 80% of them. The top ten clonotypes cover more than 8.5% of the sample.

In this sample, this clone turned up once. Its cognate antigen has yet to be identified. Base qualities are not provided; no much larger clone lies one nucleotide away. The CDR3 runs 13 residues from the cysteine to the phenylalanine. The retained sequence is limited to the CDR3, 39 bases, with the frame set at the first base. The germline V gene sets CDR1 to SGHTA and CDR2 to FQGNSA. The V end gives up 6 bases and the J end 5 bases, leaving 5 bases in the junction not matched to a gene. In total, approximately 610 healthy bone marrow donors made up the cohort. All cohort members were sampled while nominally healthy, although unrecorded immune exposures were likely present. The donor was CMV seropositive and belonged to the group of more than 250 seropositive cohort members. Every donor gave a peripheral blood sample, and the peripheral blood mononuclear cells from that sample were used for TCR beta sequencing. The Qiagen DNeasy Blood Extraction Kit was used to extract genomic DNA from the blood cell samples.

What the authors observed across the whole study: Because HLA typing was unavailable for some donors at each locus, only the typed subset was used in association tests. Only TCR beta chains were sequenced in this cohort, and the absence of alpha or paired-chain data limited detectable features. In a later genetic analysis, fewer N-insertions in productive TCRs were reported among donors in an Asian-associated ancestry cluster than the approximately 710-donor mean. Correlated functional status among segregating V segments might reflect linkage disequilibrium, but an unknown experimental factor could not be ruled out. In a later analysis, HLA-associated TCR beta chains showed more clonal expansion and lower generation probabilities than non-associated chains that were equally common. When HLA alleles, especially DR and DQ, strongly co-occurred, TCR associations were difficult to assign to individual alleles. Roughly 17 rarely observed V segments, including chromosome 9 orphons, were excluded from the earlier analysis of about 600 of the donors because counts were too low. In vitro tests confirmed that three of the cytomegalovirus-associated TCR beta chains recognize cytomegalovirus antigens. A cluster of highly shared sequence variants was judged likely to be a technical artifact of the sequencing pipeline. It was suggested by the authors that the approach could potentially be generalized to other disease states and immunological phenotypes. In a later analysis, around 15,000 TCR beta sequences were associated with specific HLA alleles at a false discovery rate of 0.05. In a later analysis, several top co-occurrence clusters were reported to appear linked to parvovirus B19, influenza, CMV and Epstein-Barr virus. CMV serostatus was the only immune exposure information available for the cohort. A further reported finding was that TCR beta sequences accurately predicted the HLA-A and HLA-B alleles for most subjects in the first cohort. Most CMV-associated TCR beta chains appeared to be HLA-restricted in a later analysis, and the HLA associations seemed to be driven largely by CMV exposure. In a later analysis, the rate of TCR association differed among HLA loci, with DRB1 alleles having the most associated TCRs and HLA-C alleles having the fewest. While some public TCRs were present in many individuals, most TCR sequences turned up only very rarely across donors. Roughly uniform sequencing depth across donors was assumed in presence/absence analyses, although this assumption may not hold. An association between a missense DCLRE1C variant and V-gene and J-gene trimming of TCR beta chains was found in a later genetic analysis and replicated in an independent cohort. In the study, 150 to 200 TCR beta chains were listed as associated with cytomegalovirus. In both the original and validation cohorts, the classifier was reported to diagnose cytomegalovirus status with high specificity and sensitivity. The 87-base-pair reads could not distinguish some IMGT-functional V segments, including TRBV6-2 and TRBV6-3, so those segments were excluded. In an earlier analysis of 500 to 650 of the donors, most TCR beta V segments appeared in productive rearrangements about 90% or about 30% of the time, broadly matching IMGT annotations.

The chain is made from TRBV7-2 and TRBJ1-2, with 8 bases in between that match TRBD1. The receptor was derived from a woman in her 50s in good health and CMV-seropositive. Sequenced input: PBMCs. CDR3 reads: CASSTGQGYGYTF. The DNA reads TGTGCCAGCAGTACAGGACAGGGTTATGGCTACACCTTC.